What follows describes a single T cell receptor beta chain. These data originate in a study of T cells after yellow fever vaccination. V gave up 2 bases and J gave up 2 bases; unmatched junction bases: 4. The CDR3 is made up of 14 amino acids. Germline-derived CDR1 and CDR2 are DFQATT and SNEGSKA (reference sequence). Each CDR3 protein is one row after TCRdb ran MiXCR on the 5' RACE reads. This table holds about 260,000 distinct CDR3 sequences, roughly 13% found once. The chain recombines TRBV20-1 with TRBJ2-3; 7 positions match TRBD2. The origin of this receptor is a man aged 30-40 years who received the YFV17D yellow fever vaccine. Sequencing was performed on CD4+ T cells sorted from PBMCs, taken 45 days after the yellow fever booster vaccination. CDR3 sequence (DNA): TGCAGTGCTAGACGGGGGGTGATCACAGATACGCAGTATTTT. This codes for CSARRGVITDTQYF.